The 2 T cell receptor beta chains listed next were all sequenced from one sample in a study of cytomegalovirus exposure and HLA in healthy donors. The PCR made use of 60 Vbeta and 13 Jbeta primers. TCRdb's copy holds only in-frame clones and misses some; the assay was immunoSEQ multiplex PCR. The sample table sets out fewer than 100,000 clones. Sample: PBMCs. These receptors were obtained from a woman aged 60-70 years in good health and CMV-seronegative.

The gene calls are TRBV28 and TRBJ1-3; TRBD1 is a possible D gene (6 bases). CDR3 length: 15 amino acids. Per the germline V gene, CDR1 is MDHEN and CDR2 is SYDVKM. The V gene lost 4 bases and the J gene lost 0 bases, with 10 bases spanning the gap. CDR3 amino acids: CASSSQGSSGNTIYF. CDR3 DNA sequence: TGTGCCAGCAGTTCGCAGGGGTCCTCTGGAAACACCATATATTTT. The whole variable domain, remainder taken from reference TRBV28 and TRBJ1-3, is DVKVTQSSRYLVKRTGEKVFLECVQDMDHENMFWYRQDPGLGLRLIYFSYDVKMKEKGDIPEGYSVSREKKERFSLILESASTNQTSMYLCASSSQGSSGNTIYFGEGSWLTVV.

As DNA, the CDR3 is TGTGCCAGCAGTATAAGGCTTAGCTCCTACGAGCAGTACTTC. Protein product: CASSIRLSSYEQYF. The chain employs TRBV6-6 and TRBJ2-5, with no clear D. The DNA end favors TRBJ2-7, so the J call may be wrong. CDR1 and CDR2 from the germline V gene are MNHNY and SVGAGI (reference sequence). This CDR3 is built from 14 residues.